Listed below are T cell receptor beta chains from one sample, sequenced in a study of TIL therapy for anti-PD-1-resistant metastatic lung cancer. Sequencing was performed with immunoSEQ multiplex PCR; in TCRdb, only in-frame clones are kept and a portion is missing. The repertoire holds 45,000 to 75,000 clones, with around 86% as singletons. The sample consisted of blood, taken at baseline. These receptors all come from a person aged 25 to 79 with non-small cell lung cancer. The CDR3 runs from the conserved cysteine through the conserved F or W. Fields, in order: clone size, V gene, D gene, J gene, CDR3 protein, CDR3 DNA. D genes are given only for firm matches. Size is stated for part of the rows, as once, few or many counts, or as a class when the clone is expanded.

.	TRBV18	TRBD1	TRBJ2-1	CASSPKQGNNEQFF	TGTGCCAGCTCACCCAAACAGGGGAACAATGAGCAGTTCTTC
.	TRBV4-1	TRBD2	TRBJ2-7	CASSQGLAGEQYF	TGCGCCAGCAGCCAAGGACTAGCGGGCGAGCAGTACTTC
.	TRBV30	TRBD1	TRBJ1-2	CAWTRGLNYGYTF	TGTGCCTGGACCAGGGGGTTAAACTATGGCTACACCTTC
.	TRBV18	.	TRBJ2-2	CASSPPKAGELFF	TGTGCCAGCTCACCACCGAAGGCCGGGGAGCTGTTTTTT
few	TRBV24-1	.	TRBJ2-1	CATSDLSRDNEQFF	TGTGCCACCAGTGATTTAAGCAGGGACAATGAGCAGTTCTTC
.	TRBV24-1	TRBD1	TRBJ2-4	CATSDFGTGGVSNIQYF	TGTGCCACCAGTGATTTCGGGACAGGGGGCGTGAGTAACATTCAGTACTTC
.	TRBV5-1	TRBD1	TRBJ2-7	CASSFGPPGQGGLWSYEQYF	TGCGCCAGCAGTTTTGGACCTCCGGGACAGGGTGGATTATGGTCCTACGAGCAGTACTTC
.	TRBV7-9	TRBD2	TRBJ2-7	CASSLSGSGRAYEQYF	TGTGCCAGCAGCTTATCCGGCAGCGGGAGGGCCTACGAGCAGTACTTC
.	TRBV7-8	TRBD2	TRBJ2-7	CASSWTSGISYEQYF	TGTGCCAGCAGCTGGACTAGCGGGATCTCCTACGAGCAGTACTTC
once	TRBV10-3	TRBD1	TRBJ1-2	CAISVGQTNYGYTF	TGTGCCATCAGTGTGGGACAGACTAACTATGGCTACACCTTC
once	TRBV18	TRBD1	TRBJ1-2	CASSPFFVETGGHGYTF	TGTGCCAGCTCACCATTCTTCGTTGAGACAGGGGGCCATGGCTACACCTTC
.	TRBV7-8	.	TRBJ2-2	CASSSPSGPLTGELFF	TGTGCCAGCAGCTCCCCCAGTGGGCCCCTCACCGGGGAGCTGTTTTTT
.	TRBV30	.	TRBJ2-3	CAGLRGAGGSTDTQYF	TGTGCTGGCCTCAGAGGGGCGGGCGGCAGCACAGATACGCAGTATTTT
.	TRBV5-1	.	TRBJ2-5	CASSLDGSGGVGTQYF	TGCGCCAGCAGCTTGGATGGCTCCGGAGGAGTAGGGACCCAGTACTTC
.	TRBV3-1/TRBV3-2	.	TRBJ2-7	CASSQGGGWLQQYF	TGTGCCAGCAGCCAAGGAGGGGGGTGGCTTCAGCAGTACTTC
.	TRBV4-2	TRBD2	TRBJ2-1	CASSPSGLAGRVGNEQFF	TGTGCCAGCAGCCCGTCAGGACTAGCGGGGAGAGTAGGCAATGAGCAGTTCTTC
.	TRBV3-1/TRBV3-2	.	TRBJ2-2	CASSPFPWNTGELFF	TGTGCCAGCAGCCCCTTCCCATGGAACACCGGGGAGCTGTTTTTT
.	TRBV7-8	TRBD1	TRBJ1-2	CASSTPADRGRGYTF	TGTGCCAGCTCCACCCCCGCGGACAGGGGTAGAGGCTACACCTTC
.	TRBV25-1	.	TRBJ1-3	CASSVAGSGNTIYF	TGTGCCAGCAGTGTCGCGGGATCGGGAAACACCATATATTTT
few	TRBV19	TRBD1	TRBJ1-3	CASTGQGAHGNTIYF	TGTGCCAGTACTGGACAGGGGGCTCACGGAAACACCATATATTTT
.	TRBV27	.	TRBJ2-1	CASSLGRIFSYNEQFF	TGTGCCAGCAGTTTGGGAAGGATCTTCTCCTACAATGAGCAGTTCTTC
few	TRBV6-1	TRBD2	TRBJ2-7	CASSETSGIAEQYF	TGTGCCAGCAGTGAGACTAGCGGGATTGCCGAGCAGTACTTC
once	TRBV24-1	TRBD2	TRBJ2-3	CATSDPRTSGDTDTQYF	TGTGCCACCAGTGATCCCCGAACTAGCGGAGATACAGATACGCAGTATTTT
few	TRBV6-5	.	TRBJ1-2	CASSSGPGGGYTF	TGTGCCAGCAGTTCCGGACCTGGGGGAGGCTACACCTTC
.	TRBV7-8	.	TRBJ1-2	CASSLRGPGYTF	TGTGCCAGCAGCCTCCGGGGCCCTGGCTACACCTTC
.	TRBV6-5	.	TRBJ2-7	CASSMDTTYEQYF	TGTGCCAGCAGCATGGACACTACCTACGAGCAGTACTTC
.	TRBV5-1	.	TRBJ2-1	CASSLRRSSYNEQFF	TGCGCCAGCAGCTTACGGAGGAGCTCCTACAATGAGCAGTTCTTC
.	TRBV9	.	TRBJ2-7	CASSAWESYEQYF	TGTGCCAGCAGCGCCTGGGAATCCTACGAGCAGTACTTC
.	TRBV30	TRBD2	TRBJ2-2	CAWSSQLGSGRATGELFF	TGTGCCTGGAGTTCTCAGCTCGGTAGCGGGAGGGCTACCGGGGAGCTGTTTTTT
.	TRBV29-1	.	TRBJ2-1	CSVVGVYHNEQFF	TGCAGCGTTGTTGGAGTTTACCACAATGAGCAGTTCTTC
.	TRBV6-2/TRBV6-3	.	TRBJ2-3	CASSWGSGSLTDTQYF	TGTGCCAGCAGTTGGGGTTCCGGCAGCCTCACAGATACGCAGTATTTT